This entry is about one T cell receptor (beta chain). The CDR3 consists of 14 residues. With 11 bases removed from V and 3 bases from J, the gap between germline ends came to 16 bases. CDR1 and CDR2 (germline): MNHNY, SVGAGI (reference sequence). This record comes from a study of T cell responses to AZD1222 COVID-19 vaccine. Clones were read by immunoSEQ multiplex PCR, and TCRdb kept only the in-frame ones, dropping some. The table includes roughly 130,000 clones, more than 85% detected once. The chain employs TRBV6-6 and TRBJ2-2; perhaps TRBD1 as D (6 bases). This TCR was recovered from an adult in good health. The source material was peripheral blood, sampled on day 0 of AZD1222 vaccination. The CDR3 sequence: CAVSPQGHTGELFF. CDR3 nucleotide sequence: TGTGCCGTAAGTCCGCAGGGGCACACCGGGGAGCTGTTTTTT.